Each of the 8 T cell receptor beta chains below was sequenced from the same sample in a study of shared clonotypes between healthy human individuals. Using immunoSEQ multiplex PCR, the repertoire was profiled, and TCRdb retains in-frame clones only, with some absent. There are about 110,000 clones in the sample; about 63% occur only once, and roughly 22% lies in the top ten. The material sequenced was memory CD8+ T cells sorted from blood. As for subset: CD45RO+ cells pooled with CCR7-negative TemRA cells. The receptors were sampled from a woman aged 25-40 years in good health.

The sample holds a few counts of this clone. This sequence joins TRBV25-1 and TRBJ1-3; TRBD1 is a possible D gene (6 bases). The CDR3 has 14 residues. The V gene's germline CDR1 is MGHDK and CDR2 SYGVNS. V shed 4 bases and J shed 6 bases, with 13 bases lying between them. The CDR3 sequence: CASSGGGYENTIYF. DNA for the CDR3: TGTGCCAGCAGTGGAGGGGGGTACGAAAACACCATATATTTT.

The rearrangement links TRBV28 to TRBJ2-1; D perhaps matches TRBD2 (5 bases). Trimming pared 3 bases from V and 4 bases from J, leaving 13 bases between. This CDR3 region has 15 residues. CDR1 and CDR2 (germline): MDHEN, SYDVKM. CDR3 bases: TGTGCCAGCAGTTTGCTCGCGGGTGCGTACAATGAGCAGTTCTTC. Translated: CASSLLAGAYNEQFF.

The CDR3 loop is CASSDNRGNEKLFF. The CDR3 DNA follows: TGTGCCAGCAGTGATAACAGGGGGAATGAAAAACTGTTTTTT. The chain uses TRBV2 and TRBJ1-4, with 8 nucleotides matching TRBD1. The CDR3 sequence is 14 residues long. V shed 3 bases and J 5 bases; nucleotides not matched to a gene: 2. Germline V lookup: CDR1 SNHLY, CDR2 FYNNEI. The whole variable domain, filled in from reference TRBV2 and TRBJ1-4, reads EPEVTQTPSHQVTQMGQEVILRCVPISNHLYFYWYRQILGQKVEFLVSFYNNEISEKSEIFDDQFSVERPDGSNFTLKIRSTKLEDSAMYFCASSDNRGNEKLFFGSGTQLSVL.

The chain carries TRBV11-3 and TRBJ2-3; possible D gene TRBD1, 5 bases. The CDR3 has 16 amino acids. Germline CDR1 is SGHNT and CDR2 is YENEEA. Trimming cost V 5 bases and J 2 bases, with 17 bases left between them. CDR3 amino acids: CASSLGDSKYTDTQYF. The CDR3 DNA is TGTGCCAGCAGCCTCGGTGACAGCAAGTACACAGATACGCAGTATTTT.

The chain employs TRBV4-2 and TRBJ2-3, with D perhaps TRBD2 (5 bases). Germline CDR1 is LGHNA and CDR2 is YNFKEQ. The CDR3 contains 15 residues. Deletions cut 0 bases from V and 2 bases from J, with 9 bases between. The CDR3 spells CASSQEASYTDTQYF. For the CDR3, the DNA is TGTGCCAGCAGCCAAGAGGCTAGCTACACAGATACGCAGTATTTT.

The chain couples TRBV5-1 to TRBJ2-1; D is possibly TRBD2 (6 bases). The CDR3 is 14 amino acids. In germline, CDR1 is SGHRS, CDR2 YFSETQ. Between the trimmed V and J ends, which lost 4 bases and 10 bases, there was a span of 18 bases. The CDR3 sequence is CASSPGTAELEQFF. The CDR3 bases are TGCGCCAGCAGCCCGGGGACTGCTGAACTGGAGCAGTTCTTC.

This clone showed up just a few times. The chain has TRBV15 and TRBJ1-4, with a weak D call TRBD1 (6 bases). Germline lookup yields CDR1 LNHNV and CDR2 YYDKDF (reference sequence). V gave up 2 bases and J gave up 5 bases, with 15 bases separating them. The CDR3 loop spans 16 amino acids. Written as DNA, the CDR3 is TGTGCCACCAGCAGATCGCAGGGGAAAGGGAATGAAAAACTGTTTTTT. Its protein is CATSRSQGKGNEKLFF.

V and J are TRBV27 and TRBJ1-1, with D possibly being TRBD1 (6 bases). The germline V and J ends were trimmed by 5 bases and 4 bases, with 11 bases remaining between them. CDR3 size: 13 residues. Germline V lookup: CDR1 MNHEY, CDR2 SMNVEV (reference sequence). For the CDR3, the DNA is TGTGCCAGCAGTCCCGCAGGGGTCACTGAAGCTTTCTTT. Its translation is CASSPAGVTEAFF.